The clone carrying this TCR beta chain came up a few times. Clones were sequenced by immunoSEQ multiplex PCR, and TCRdb holds only the in-frame ones, with some missing. The table lists some 200,000 clones, less than 90% of them singletons. Trimming cost V 1 base and J 0 bases, with 10 bases left between them. CDR1 and CDR2 (germline): SGHDT, YYEEEE. This CDR3 spans 15 amino acids. The data are from a study of blood T cell repertoires in COVID-19. On the study more broadly: T cells, B-cell-depleted T cells, or PBMCs provided the cDNA or gDNA that served as material.

The chain links TRBV5-6 to TRBJ1-2; D not resolved. The sample was PBMCs or T cells enriched from blood (not recorded which). This clonotype originated in a woman in her forties or fifties in a cohort exposed to, infected with or recovered from COVID-19 (not recorded which). CDR3 sequence reads: CASSLRPRANYGYTF. The CDR3 nucleotides are TGTGCCAGCAGCTTGAGACCACGGGCTAACTATGGCTACACCTTC.